A single sample gave rise to the 17 T cell receptor beta chains below, sequenced in a study of T cells after yellow fever vaccination. A single record per CDR3 protein comes from TCRdb applying MiXCR to the 5' RACE reads. This sample has 150,000 to 200,000 distinct CDR3 sequences, with about a tenth found just once. The material was CD8+ T cells sorted from PBMCs, obtained 45 days after the yellow fever booster vaccination. These receptors were taken from a man aged 18 to 35 who received the YFV17D yellow fever vaccine.

This clonotype was observed a few times. V usage is TRBV5-1 and J usage is TRBJ2-1; TRBD2 matches 10 bases. Germline V lookup: CDR1 SGHRS, CDR2 YFSETQ. This CDR3 comprises 17 residues. V gave up 4 bases and J gave up 0 bases; unmatched junction bases: 7. The CDR3, as DNA: TGCGCCAGCAGCAGCACGGGACTAGCGAGCTCCTACAATGAGCAGTTCTTC. Translated, it gives CASSSTGLASSYNEQFF. Full variable domain (remainder filled in from reference TRBV5-1 and TRBJ2-1): KAGVTQTPRYLIKTRGQQVTLSCSPISGHRSVSWYQQTPGQGLQFLFEYFSETQRNKGNFPGRFSGRQFSNSRSEMNVSTLELGDSALYLCASSSTGLASSYNEQFFGPGTRLTVL.

The rearrangement links TRBV10-3 to TRBJ2-5; 8 nucleotides align to TRBD1. J gave up 2 bases and V 4 bases, and 6 bases lay outside the gene matches. The germline CDR1 and CDR2 sequences are ENHRY and SYGVKD. CDR3 length: 15 residues. CDR3 bases: TGTGCCATCAGTGCGGACAGGGTGGGTCAAGAGACCCAGTACTTC. Amino acid sequence: CAISADRVGQETQYF.

This clonotype was recorded a few times. The rearrangement uses TRBV7-8 and TRBJ1-2, with 7 bases aligning to TRBD1. V lost 2 bases to trimming and J lost 8 bases; unmatched junction nucleotides: 8. Germline-derived CDR1 and CDR2 are SGHVS and FQNEAQ. The CDR3 length is 14 residues. This chain's CDR3 is CASSLSGQVGGYTF. The DNA for the CDR3 is TGTGCCAGCAGCTTATCCGGACAGGTGGGAGGCTACACCTTC.

This clonotype has more than one count but fewer than ten. The chain links TRBV7-9 to TRBJ1-1, with 10 bases lining up with TRBD1. CDR1 is SEHNR, CDR2 FQNEAQ, per germline (reference sequence). Trimming removed 5 bases from V and 10 bases from J; junction bases left unmatched: 7. CDR3 size: 13 residues. In nucleotides, the CDR3 is TGTGCCAGCAGCCCCGATGGGACAGGGGTAGCTTTCTTT. Encoded protein: CASSPDGTGVAFF.

This rearrangement joins TRBV27 to TRBJ2-1; no clear D. Per the germline V gene, CDR1 is MNHEY and CDR2 is SMNVEV (reference sequence). Trimming shortened V by 7 bases and J by 6 bases, and 19 bases separated the two germline ends. The CDR3 consists of 15 residues. CDR3 amino acids: CASTLTPLMGNEQFF. CDR3 bases: TGTGCCAGCACCCTGACACCTCTGATGGGCAATGAGCAGTTCTTC.

This clonotype occurred many times. J is TRBJ2-7 and V is TRBV18; 8 bases agree with TRBD1. Trimming cost V 2 bases and J 0 bases; bases outside gene matches: 0. CDR3 length: 14 residues. CDR1 and CDR2 from the germline V gene are KGHSH and LQKENI. The CDR3 bases are TGTGCCAGCTCACCAGGACAGGGCTCCTACGAGCAGTACTTC. It codes for CASSPGQGSYEQYF.

The J gene is TRBJ2-1, the V gene TRBV29-1, with D perhaps TRBD1 or TRBD2 (5 bases each). Trimming removed 6 bases from V and 7 bases from J, with 22 bases in between. The CDR3 extends over 15 amino acids. Germline loops: CDR1 SQVTM, CDR2 ANQGSEA. CDR3 in DNA: TGCAGCGTGGAGTTGCCGGGACGGTTGGGGAATGAGCAGTTCTTC. Amino acid sequence: CSVELPGRLGNEQFF.

This clonotype has just a few counts. The chain is built from TRBV10-3 and TRBJ2-2; D remains ambiguous. The CDR3 consists of 14 residues. Germline V CDR1 and CDR2: ENHRY, SYGVKD. Deletions cut 6 bases from V and 1 base from J, with 9 bases between. CDR3 nucleotide sequence: TGTGCCATCAGCGGCGCCGAGAACACCGGGGAGCTGTTTTTT. Residues: CAISGAENTGELFF.

The chain combines TRBV20-1 with TRBJ2-7; D gene uncertain. V was shortened by 3 bases and J by 2 bases, with 11 bases between the two germline ends. This CDR3 contains 13 residues. Looked up from germline, CDR1 is DFQATT and CDR2 is SNEGSKA (reference sequence). The CDR3 loop reads CSASPGRAYEQYF. For the CDR3, the DNA is TGCAGTGCTAGCCCGGGCCGAGCCTACGAGCAGTACTTC.

This clonotype was observed at least ten times. V usage is TRBV12-3 or TRBV12-4 and J usage is TRBJ2-4; D not resolved. V was clipped by 6 bases and J by 5 bases, with 11 bases between them. The CDR3 spans 13 residues. The CDR3 nucleotides read TGTGCCAGCAGACGGGCAGCTCAAAACATTCAGTACTTC. This translates into CASRRAAQNIQYF.

Only a few counts were recorded for this clonotype. The rearrangement links TRBV5-4 to TRBJ2-2; D is perhaps TRBD1 or TRBD2 (6 bases each). The CDR3 runs to 13 residues. Germline lookup yields CDR1 SGHNT and CDR2 YYREEE (reference sequence). Trimming removed 7 bases from V and 4 bases from J, with 11 bases in between. CDR3 sequence reads: CASEGGSTGELFF. CDR3 nucleotides: TGTGCCAGCGAGGGGGGTAGCACCGGGGAGCTGTTTTTT.

This chain joins TRBV11-2 and TRBJ2-3; 8 bases are a match to TRBD2. Looked up from germline, CDR1 is SGHAT and CDR2 is FQNNGV. V lost 4 bases, J lost 2 bases, and 8 bases stayed unmatched. The CDR3 runs 16 residues. The CDR3 DNA sequence: TGTGCCAGCAGCTCAGTTCAGCGGGGGTACACAGATACGCAGTATTTT. This codes for CASSSVQRGYTDTQYF.

The V and J genes are TRBV12-3 or TRBV12-4 and TRBJ2-3, with D possibly being TRBD1 (5 bases). The CDR3 consists of 15 residues. V was cut by 6 bases and J by 2 bases, with 15 bases left in between. CDR3 protein: CASSGEQGTTDTQYF. The CDR3 DNA sequence: TGTGCCAGCAGCGGCGAGCAGGGTACCACAGATACGCAGTATTTT.

The V call is TRBV7-9, the J call TRBJ2-3; D gene ambiguous. CDR1 is SEHNR and CDR2 is FQNEAQ in the germline V gene (reference sequence). Trimming left V 4 bases short and J 13 bases short, with 12 bases between. The CDR3 is 11 amino acids. The CDR3 here is CASSSYGSEYF. The CDR3 nucleotides read TGTGCCAGCAGCTCCTACGGATCCGAGTATTTT.

V usage is TRBV20-1 and J usage is TRBJ2-3, with D perhaps being TRBD1 or TRBD2 (5 bases each). Germline lookup yields CDR1 DFQATT and CDR2 SNEGSKA (reference sequence). The CDR3 has 15 amino acids. Trimming removed 6 bases from V and 4 bases from J, with 20 bases in between. The CDR3 here is CSAPRDAWSADTQYF. CDR3 DNA: TGCAGTGCGCCTCGGGACGCCTGGTCGGCAGATACGCAGTATTTT.

CDR3 coding DNA: TGTGCCAGCAGCATCGACGGCTCAACTAATGAAAAACTGTTTTTT. Translated, it gives CASSIDGSTNEKLFF. The chain links TRBV7-3 to TRBJ1-4; D is unresolved. This CDR3 is built from 15 residues. The germline V gene has CDR1 SGHTA and CDR2 FQGTGA. V shed 5 bases and J shed 0 bases, with 10 bases lying between them.

The chain carries TRBV3-1 and TRBJ2-7; possible D gene TRBD1, 6 bases. Germline CDR1 LGHDT, CDR2 YNNKEL (reference sequence). Trimming cost V 3 bases and J 3 bases, with 15 bases left between them. The CDR3 sequence is 15 residues long. Here the CDR3 reads CASSQPGTQIYEQYF. The DNA of the CDR3 is TGTGCCAGCAGCCAGCCCGGGACACAGATCTACGAGCAGTACTTC.